The rows below give T cell receptor beta chains drawn from one sample of a study of ipilimumab plus nivolumab after autologous stem cell transplantation. Data came from immunoSEQ multiplex PCR; TCRdb stores just in-frame clones and leaves some out. The table includes roughly 15,000 clones, 80% detected once. The material sequenced was PBMCs, taken in a trial of ipilimumab plus nivolumab as post-transplant consolidation. The receptor source for this set is a male donor with diffuse large B-cell lymphoma. The CDR3 runs from the conserved cysteine through the conserved F or W. Each record gives: CDR3 protein, CDR3 DNA, D gene, clone size, V gene, J gene. D genes are given only for firm matches. Only some rows state a clone size, as once, few, many or a class for expanded clones.

CAADGGSNEQFF	TGTGCCGCCGACGGGGGGAGCAATGAGCAGTTCTTC	TRBD2	NA	TRBV10-3	TRBJ2-1
CASSVEGELFF	TGTGCCAGCAGTGTAGAGGGGGAGCTGTTTTTT	NA	NA	TRBV2	TRBJ2-2
CASGQIPGELFF	TGTGCCAGCGGACAGATTCCCGGGGAGCTGTTTTTT	NA	NA	TRBV2	TRBJ2-2
CASSYSLEDQETQYF	TGTGCCAGCAGTTACTCACTAGAAGACCAAGAGACCCAGTACTTC	NA	medium-sized	TRBV6-5	TRBJ2-5
CASSMSGGGEDTQYF	TGCGCCAGCAGCATGAGCGGGGGGGGCGAGGATACGCAGTATTTT	TRBD2	NA	TRBV4-3	TRBJ2-3
CASSSSDGYEQYF	TGTGCCAGCAGCTCATCGGACGGATACGAGCAGTACTTC	NA	NA	TRBV7-7	TRBJ2-7
CASSFSGETQYF	TGCGCCAGCAGCTTTTCCGGAGAGACCCAGTACTTC	NA	once	TRBV5-1	TRBJ2-5
CASSYGTGYMNTEAFF	TGTGCCAGCAGTTACGGAACAGGGTACATGAACACTGAAGCTTTCTTT	NA	NA	TRBV6-6	TRBJ1-1
CASRGGDSTGELFF	TGTGCCAGCAGGGGGGGGGATTCCACCGGGGAGCTGTTTTTT	TRBD2	NA	TRBV27	TRBJ2-2
CASSLSGGTDTQYF	TGTGCCAGCAGCCTTAGCGGGGGGACAGATACGCAGTATTTT	TRBD2	NA	TRBV6-1	TRBJ2-3
CASSQGLEAFF	TGTGCCAGCAGCCAAGGCTTGGAAGCTTTCTTT	NA	few	TRBV27	TRBJ1-1
CATSSTETGRAVTDTQYF	TGTGCCACCAGCAGTACCGAGACAGGGAGGGCGGTCACAGATACGCAGTATTTT	NA	NA	TRBV15	TRBJ2-3
CASSNLKTQYF	TGTGCCAGCTCAAACCTGAAGACCCAGTACTTC	NA	few	TRBV18	TRBJ2-5
CASSQDLGLATELTDTQYF	TGCGCCAGCAGCCAAGATTTAGGACTAGCGACGGAACTCACAGATACGCAGTATTTT	TRBD2	NA	TRBV4-3	TRBJ2-3
CASSPTGPGYEQYF	TGCGCCAGCAGCCCCACGGGTCCCGGCTACGAGCAGTACTTC	NA	NA	TRBV5-1	TRBJ2-7
CASSGAAGDTQYF	TGCGCCAGCAGCGGAGCGGCTGGGGATACGCAGTATTTT	NA	few	TRBV5-1	TRBJ2-3
CASCPQGGSEKLFF	TGTGCCAGTTGCCCTCAGGGAGGGTCTGAAAAACTGTTTTTT	NA	NA	TRBV27	TRBJ1-4
CASRIGGGTDTQYF	TGTGCCAGCAGGATAGGGGGGGGCACAGATACGCAGTATTTT	NA	NA	TRBV6-5	TRBJ2-3
CASSWEQGTGELFF	TGTGCCAGCAGCTGGGAACAGGGCACCGGGGAGCTGTTTTTT	NA	NA	TRBV5-8	TRBJ2-2
CASRRGPSGYTF	TGTGCCAGCAGAAGGGGGCCGAGTGGCTACACCTTC	TRBD1	few	TRBV2	TRBJ1-2
CASRATLNTQYF	TGTGCCAGCAGGGCGACCCTCAATACGCAGTATTTT	NA	NA	TRBV2	TRBJ2-3
CASSEDDPEGTF	TGTGCCAGCAGTGAAGACGACCCGGAAGGCACCTTC	NA	NA	TRBV6-1	TRBJ1-2
CATSGKTGVTYAGELFF	TGTGCCACCAGCGGAAAGACAGGGGTCACATACGCCGGGGAGCTGTTTTTT	TRBD1	NA	TRBV15	TRBJ2-2
CASSSSSGDRGTDTQYF	TGTGCCAGCAGTTCCTCTTCCGGAGACAGGGGCACAGATACGCAGTATTTT	TRBD1	NA	TRBV27	TRBJ2-3
CASSPGTAHYEQYF	TGTGCCAGCAGTCCCGGGACAGCACACTACGAGCAGTACTTC	TRBD1	NA	TRBV6-5	TRBJ2-7
CASSPASSLGSTQYF	TGTGCCAGCTCACCAGCGAGCTCCCTGGGTTCTACGCAGTATTTT	NA	few	TRBV18	TRBJ2-3
CATKRADYSNQPQHF	TGTGCCACCAAAAGGGCAGATTATAGCAATCAGCCCCAGCATTTT	NA	NA	TRBV15	TRBJ1-5
CASSSGPGTGKPDTQYF	TGTGCCAGCTCGAGCGGGCCCGGGACAGGGAAACCAGATACGCAGTATTTT	TRBD1	NA	TRBV11-1	TRBJ2-3
CASSLSYQETQYF	TGTGCCAGCAGCTTGTCATACCAAGAGACCCAGTACTTC	NA	NA	TRBV7-9	TRBJ2-5
CASGLGPAETQYF	TGTGCTAGTGGCCTTGGGCCCGCGGAGACCCAGTACTTC	NA	NA	TRBV12-5	TRBJ2-5
CASSTRGDTQYF	TGTGCCAGTAGTACGCGGGGGGATACGCAGTATTTT	TRBD2	NA	TRBV19	TRBJ2-3
CASSEMGEQYF	TGTGCCAGTAGTGAGATGGGCGAGCAGTACTTC	NA	NA	TRBV19	TRBJ2-7
CASSSTGVFNYGYTF	TGCGCCAGCAGCTCCACAGGGGTCTTTAACTATGGCTACACCTTC	TRBD1	NA	TRBV5-1	TRBJ1-2
CASSYENYEQYF	TGTGCCAGCAGTTACGAGAATTACGAGCAGTACTTC	NA	NA	TRBV6-6	TRBJ2-7
CASSLSTDTQYF	TGCGCCAGCAGCCTCAGCACAGATACGCAGTATTTT	NA	few	TRBV5-1	TRBJ2-3
CASATGTYEQYF	TGTGCCAGTGCGACAGGGACCTACGAGCAGTACTTC	TRBD1	NA	TRBV6-5	TRBJ2-7
CASSMWQQETQYF	TGTGCCAGTAGTATGTGGCAGCAAGAGACCCAGTACTTC	NA	NA	TRBV19	TRBJ2-5
CASSQEESTGHYGYTF	TGCGCCAGCAGCCAAGAAGAGTCGACAGGCCACTATGGCTACACCTTC	NA	NA	TRBV4-3	TRBJ1-2
CASSPRDVDSNQPQHF	TGCGCCAGCAGCCCTCGGGACGTTGATAGCAATCAGCCCCAGCATTTT	NA	NA	TRBV4-3	TRBJ1-5
CASSGWYSGNTIYF	TGCGCCAGCAGTGGGTGGTACTCTGGAAACACCATATATTTT	NA	NA	TRBV23-1	TRBJ1-3
CASSLPRRTDTQYF	TGTGCCAGCAGCTTACCCCGACGCACAGATACGCAGTATTTT	NA	NA	TRBV7-2	TRBJ2-3
CASSGYSNQPQHF	TGTGCTAGTAGTGGCTATAGCAATCAGCCCCAGCATTTT	NA	NA	TRBV12-5	TRBJ1-5
CASSPDRGPMNTEAFF	TGTGCCAGCAGCCCTGACAGGGGACCCATGAACACTGAAGCTTTCTTT	TRBD1	NA	TRBV7-9	TRBJ1-1
CASKDRVPPYEQYF	TGTGCCAGCAAAGACAGGGTCCCCCCCTACGAGCAGTACTTC	TRBD1	NA	TRBV19	TRBJ2-7
CASSPPDVQPQHF	TGTGCCAGCAGCCCCCCTGATGTTCAGCCCCAGCATTTT	NA	large	TRBV7-8	TRBJ1-5
CAWSVQGGPDLYSSTDTQYF	TGTGCCTGGAGTGTACAGGGGGGGCCAGACTTATACTCTAGCACAGATACGCAGTATTTT	NA	NA	TRBV30	TRBJ2-3
CASSQERGPNSPLHF	TGCGCCAGCAGCCAAGAGAGAGGGCCTAATTCACCCCTCCACTTT	NA	NA	TRBV4-1	TRBJ1-6
CASSLTGTAEQYF	TGCGCCAGCAGCCTTACAGGGACCGCCGAGCAGTACTTC	NA	NA	TRBV5-1	TRBJ2-7
CASSRGREQYF	TGTGCCAGCAGCAGGGGGAGAGAGCAGTACTTC	TRBD1	NA	TRBV6-5	TRBJ2-7
CASAEGGAYNEQFF	TGCGCCAGCGCGGAGGGGGGAGCCTACAATGAGCAGTTCTTC	NA	NA	TRBV5-1	TRBJ2-1
CASSPDSRYEQYF	TGCGCCAGCAGCCCAGACAGCCGTTACGAGCAGTACTTC	NA	NA	TRBV4-3	TRBJ2-7
CSVVRDQRFF	TGCAGCGTTGTAAGGGACCAGCGGTTCTTC	NA	once	TRBV29-1	TRBJ2-1
CASSHLGKRQGRENEQFF	TGCGCCAGCAGCCACTTGGGGAAGAGACAGGGGAGGGAAAATGAGCAGTTCTTC	NA	few	TRBV4-1	TRBJ2-1